The 2 T cell receptor beta chains below come from one sample, sequenced in a study of beta chain features in type 1 diabetes. General study findings and limits: Among all four CD4+ subsets, Type 1 diabetes patients had TCRB CDR3s that were moderately but significantly shorter.

These receptors are not linked to any known antigen. The sequenced template was cDNA made from the entire isolated RNA. Sequenced by immunoSEQ multiplex PCR; TCRdb stores in-frame clones only, minus some. Of fewer than 25,000 clones listed, roughly two thirds are singletons. The sequenced material came from Tregs from blood. Receptors originate from a man aged 18 to 29 with type 1 diabetes.

The chain combines TRBV18 with TRBJ2-5; the D gene is possibly TRBD2 (6 bases). Trimming cost V 2 bases and J 3 bases, with 10 bases left between them. Looked up from germline, CDR1 is KGHSH and CDR2 is LQKENI. This CDR3 is 14 amino acids long. The CDR3: CASSPRGGEETQYF. DNA for the CDR3: TGTGCCAGCTCACCAAGGGGAGGTGAAGAGACCCAGTACTTC.

This chain links TRBV7-2 with TRBJ2-7; TRBD1 matches at 8 bases. Trimming removed 6 bases from V and 0 bases from J; junction bases left unmatched: 7. This CDR3 is 15 amino acids long. Germline CDR1 SGHTA, CDR2 FQGNSA. The CDR3 loop reads CASREGQDPSYEQYF. CDR3 bases: TGTGCCAGCAGAGAGGGACAGGATCCCTCCTACGAGCAGTACTTC.